This TCR beta chain was obtained from a study of identical twins. TCRdb recomputed calls from the 5' RACE reads with MiXCR, one row per CDR3 protein. Among around 550,000 distinct CDR3 sequences listed, around 15% were seen once. Germline loops: CDR1 DFQATT, CDR2 SNEGSKA (reference sequence). The CDR3 has 12 amino acids. Broader study findings: Sharing of beta out-of-frame sequences by twins showed a weaker excess. Cord blood beta clonotypes that were abundant carried fewer insertions, and memory repertoires showed no such trend. Analyses based on zero insertions could be partly confounded by invariant MAIT and iNKT cells.

In its sample, this clonotype was seen a few times. The target antigen is unknown. These records were also assigned to another study, of yellow fever vaccine responses in identical twins.

Input material: CD4+ T cells sorted from blood. The sequence was obtained from a woman aged 18-30 years in good health. This rearrangement joins TRBV20-1 to TRBJ2-2; D ambiguous. This CDR3 is CSDERGTGELFF. CDR3 bases: TGCAGCGACGAGCGTGGCACCGGGGAGCTGTTTTTT.